The clone carrying this T cell receptor (beta chain) was seen a handful of times. The antigen is not known. The data stem from a study of cytomegalovirus exposure and HLA in healthy donors. Regarding the study as a whole: The TCR clusters that emerged in the first cohort tended, a later analysis found, to co-occur in the approximately 130 validation repertoires.

Only in-frame clones appear in the TCRdb table, and some are missing; sequencing was by immunoSEQ multiplex PCR. The repertoire holds 68,000 or so clones, 91% seen once, with about 3% in the top ten. The source material was PBMCs. The TCR was taken from a man between 18 and 29 years old in good health and CMV-seronegative.

CDR3 loop: CASSELTSYNEQFF. CDR3 nucleotide sequence: TGTGCCAGCAGTGAACTAACCTCCTACAATGAGCAGTTCTTC. V is TRBV2 and J is TRBJ2-1; D is uncertain. CDR1 and CDR2 (germline): SNHLY, FYNNEI. The CDR3 sequence is 14 residues long. The V gene lost 2 bases and the J gene lost 0 bases, with 5 bases spanning the gap.